This TCR beta chain was sequenced during a study of shared clonotypes between healthy human individuals (dated by TCRdb to about 2020). General notes on the study: The cohort comprised two women and a few men aged 18 to 49 years. Per donor, three plates each were used for CD4 naive and CD4 memory, two for CD8 naive, and one for CD8 memory. To estimate repertoire size and how much clonotype sharing occurs between individuals, the study deeply sequenced the blood TCR repertoires of about five healthy adults. Libraries were prepared and TCR repertoires were sequenced by different laboratories using diverse techniques, in order to increase sequencing depth and limit assay-specific biases. Per donor, leukapheresis produced somewhere between about 0.85 and 8.9 billion PBMCs. Paper-wide results and their limitations: Incomplete sequencing was indicated by rarefaction of sorted-subset datasets, despite the large sequencing depth. Sampling was restricted to blood, and TCR repertoires in tissues likely differ from the TCR repertoires found in blood. Naive subsets generally had larger estimated clonotype richness than memory subsets did. Compared with non-shared clonotypes, the clonotypes found in all four sorted-subset donors had higher generation probabilities. Because the study included only a small number of donors, the genetic and exposure-history diversity represented was limited. About 5% of naive CD4, more than 3% of naive CD8, approximately 2.2% of memory CD4, and 0.35% to 0.5% of memory CD8 clonotypes were shared across a few donors. Pairwise subsampling led to the expectation that sequencing depth would affect the degree of clonotype sharing among donors.

Healthy HIV-negative adults with no recently reported acute infections or vaccinations were included as donors. Only Caucasian adults living in Nashville, Tennessee, USA were represented among the donors. CD4+ T cells were enriched by magnetic negative selection; naive cells were then positively selected on CD45RA, and the negative fraction formed the memory subset. Blood was collected by leukapheresis, and PBMCs were isolated by Ficoll-Histopaque density gradient centrifugation and then cryopreserved in liquid nitrogen vapor phase. Analytical flow cytometry was used to check the purity and quantity of every magnetically sorted T cell population. From each sorted fraction, genomic DNA was isolated and quantified by UV absorbance on a Nanodrop 2000c. V and J lose 4 bases and 7 bases, and a span of 14 bases separates them. The germline V gene supplies CDR1 SGHVS and CDR2 FNYEAQ. Inclusive of the bounding cysteine and phenylalanine, the CDR3 is 13 residues long. Just the 39-base CDR3 DNA is kept, in frame starting at base 1.

As concerns this clone: The target of this receptor is not known. No base quality values were provided; no much bigger clone lies one nucleotide off.

Using the deep immunoSEQ assay, multiplex PCR amplified TCR CDR3 regions from genomic DNA. Genomic DNA extracted from each cell subset was distributed evenly over all wells of several immunoSEQ 96-well plates, and each plate served as one replicate. For sorted subsets, 150 to 250 ng of genomic DNA, equivalent to 30,000 or so T cell genomes, went into each replicate PCR. The purified libraries were quantified using a Qubit 3.0 fluorometer, sized with a Bioanalyzer 2100, and then quantified again using the KAPA Library Quantification kit. A separate single-read 150-cycle Illumina NextSeq 550 flow cell was used to sequence each immunoSEQ 96-well plate. Per the original workflow: Because only junctional sequences without quality scores were contained in the immunoSEQ output, filtering matching that applied to full-length reads could not be performed. To assign V/J genes and CDR3, sequences were annotated using PyIR, a Python wrapper for IgBLAST v1.9, with IMGT germline references. Reads with weak V/J assignments (E-value above 1e-6), missing CDR3, stop codons, out-of-frame junctions, or ambiguous translated residues were removed. V3J clonotypes were defined by identical inferred V gene, J gene, and CDR3 amino acid sequence. Percentage overlap between repertoires was calculated by dividing the number of shared unique clonotypes by the size of the smaller repertoire. Three approaches were used to assess repertoire richness: RTK rarefaction, the Chao1 estimator, and Recon v2.1 estimates of unobserved clonotypes. For all TCRbeta clonotypes obtained by the gDNA method from a few donors, generation probabilities were computed with OLGA. TCRdb carries this immuneACCESS record with in-frame sequences only. Its versions omit some clonotypes, under half of them owing to an unresolved V gene in the studies checked, with the rest unexplained. V and J calls plus clone size are reproduced from that table; the DNA served to infer D and trimming. The sample has around 980,000 clones on record, about four fifths of them singletons. Of the sample, 0.6% to 0.75% falls within the top ten clones.

The receptor comes from a man younger than 35 in good health. Some clones in this sample may be carry-over from other donors' samples. Sequencing was performed on memory CD4+ T cells from PBMCs. The cell subset or site label on this specimen signifies: CD45RA-negative fraction. This sequence uses TRBV7-6 and TRBJ2-7; TRBD2 is perhaps the D gene, given 6 matching bases. The DNA reads as follows: TGTGCCAGCAGCTATACAACTGGGACTGAGCAGTACTTC. Protein translation: CASSYTTGTEQYF.